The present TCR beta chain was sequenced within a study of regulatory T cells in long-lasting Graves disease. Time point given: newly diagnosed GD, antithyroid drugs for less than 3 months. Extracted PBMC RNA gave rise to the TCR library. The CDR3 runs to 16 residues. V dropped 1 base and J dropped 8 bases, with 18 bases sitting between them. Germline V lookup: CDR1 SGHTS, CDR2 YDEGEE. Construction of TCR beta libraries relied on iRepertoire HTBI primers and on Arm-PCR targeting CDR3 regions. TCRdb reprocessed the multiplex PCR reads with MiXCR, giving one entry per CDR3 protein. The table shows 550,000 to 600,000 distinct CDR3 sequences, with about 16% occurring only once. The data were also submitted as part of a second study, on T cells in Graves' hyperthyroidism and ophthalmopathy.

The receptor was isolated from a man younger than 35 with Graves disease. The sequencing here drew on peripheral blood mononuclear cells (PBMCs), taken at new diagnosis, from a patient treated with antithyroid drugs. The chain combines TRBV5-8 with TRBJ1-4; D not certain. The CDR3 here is CASSLSTRGVGEKLFF. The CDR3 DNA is TGTGCCAGCAGCTTGAGTACCCGTGGTGTCGGAGAAAAACTGTTTTTT.